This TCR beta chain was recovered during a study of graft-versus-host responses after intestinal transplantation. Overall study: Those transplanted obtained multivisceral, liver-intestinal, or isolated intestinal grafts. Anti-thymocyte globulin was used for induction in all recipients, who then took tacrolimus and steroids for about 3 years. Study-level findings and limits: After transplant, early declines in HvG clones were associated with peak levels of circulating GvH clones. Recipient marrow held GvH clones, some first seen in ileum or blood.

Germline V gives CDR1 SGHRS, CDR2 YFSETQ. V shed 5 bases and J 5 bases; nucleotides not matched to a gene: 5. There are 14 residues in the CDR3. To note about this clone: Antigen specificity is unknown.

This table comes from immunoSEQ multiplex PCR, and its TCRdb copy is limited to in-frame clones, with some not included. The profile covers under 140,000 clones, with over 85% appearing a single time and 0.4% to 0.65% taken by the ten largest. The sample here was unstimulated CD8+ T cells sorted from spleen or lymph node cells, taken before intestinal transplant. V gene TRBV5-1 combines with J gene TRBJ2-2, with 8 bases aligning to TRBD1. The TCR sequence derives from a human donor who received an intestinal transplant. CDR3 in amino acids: CASSRGDRTGELFF. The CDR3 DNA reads TGCGCCAGCAGTCGAGGGGACAGGACCGGGGAGCTGTTTTTT.